A single sample is the source of the 25 T cell receptor beta chains below, sequenced in a study of T cells in localized non-small cell lung cancer (TCRdb year 2020). To prepare the library, the immunoSEQ multiplex PCR assay was applied. Imported from immuneACCESS, the table was reduced by TCRdb to in-frame sequences with V and J called. These copies leave out some clones; in studies compared against another copy, an unresolved V gene accounts for under half, and the cause of the remainder is not known. A total of about 77,000 clones appear in this sample, 88% of them only once. The ten biggest clones cover more than 20% of the sample. The sample in question was peripheral blood, obtained before any cancer treatment. These receptor sequences come from a woman aged 40-75 years with stage I squamous cell lung carcinoma.

This chain links TRBV5-6 with TRBJ2-5; TRBD2 aligns across 9 bases. The J segment lost 5 bases and the V segment lost 3 bases, leaving 5 bases of the junction unmatched. The germline CDR1 and CDR2 sequences are SGHDT and YYEEEE. The length of the CDR3 is 14 residues. The CDR3 DNA reads TGTGCCAGCAGCTGGGGACTAGCTCTCGAGACCCAGTACTTC. It yields the protein CASSWGLALETQYF.

The chain carries TRBV19 and TRBJ1-1; D perhaps matches TRBD1 (5 bases). V was shortened by 3 bases and J by 4 bases, with 12 bases between the two germline ends. The CDR3 consists of 14 residues. From germline, CDR1 is LNHDA and CDR2 SQIVND (reference sequence). The CDR3 DNA follows: TGTGCCAGTAGTATTCAGGGAGGAAGCACTGAAGCTTTCTTT. This gives the protein CASSIQGGSTEAFF.

The chain couples TRBV7-8 to TRBJ1-1; TRBD1 is a possible D gene (6 bases). Germline assignment: CDR1 SGHVS and CDR2 FQNEAQ. Trimming stripped 5 bases from V and 4 bases from J, with 17 bases between. This CDR3 contains 15 residues. CDR3: CASSPPGRTATEAFF. The CDR3, as DNA: TGTGCCAGCAGCCCCCCCGGGCGGACAGCCACTGAAGCTTTCTTT.

CDR3 protein: CASSLLGTEETQYF. For the CDR3, the DNA is TGTGCCAGCAGCTTATTAGGGACAGAAGAGACCCAGTACTTC. V is TRBV7-3 and J is TRBJ2-5; 7 nucleotides match TRBD1. This CDR3 is 14 amino acids long. Germline V gene sequence: CDR1 SGHTA, CDR2 FQGTGA. Unmatched junction bases numbered 3, after V lost 2 bases and J lost 3 bases.

This clone was recorded a few times. V usage is TRBV28 and J usage is TRBJ1-3; 9 nucleotides agree with TRBD1. The germline gives CDR1 MDHEN, CDR2 SYDVKM. Trimming removed 3 bases from V and 5 bases from J; junction bases left unmatched: 2. This CDR3 is built from 14 residues. CDR3 loop: CASSLGQGRNTIYF. CDR3 DNA sequence: TGTGCCAGCAGTTTGGGACAGGGAAGAAACACCATATATTTT.

Points on this clone: One end of the junction is discordant with germline, which a read error may explain. The chain carries TRBV2 and TRBJ2-7; D gene ambiguous. The CDR3 is 14 amino acids. Germline lookup yields CDR1 SNHLY and CDR2 FYNNEI. The CDR3 protein is CAISESGRPYEQYF. DNA of the CDR3: TGTGCCATCAGTGAGTCCGGCAGACCGTACGAGCAGTACTTC.

The rearrangement joins TRBV4-2 to TRBJ2-5, with D perhaps TRBD1 or TRBD2 (5 bases each). V lost 1 base and J 1 base, leaving 10 bases between the germline ends. There are 15 residues in the CDR3. Germline-derived CDR1 and CDR2 are LGHNA and YNFKEQ. The CDR3 nucleotides read TGTGCCAGCAGCCAAGTATGGGGGACCCAAGAGACCCAGTACTTC. Translation gives CASSQVWGTQETQYF.

This chain uses TRBV9 with TRBJ2-3; D is undetermined. CDR3 size: 16 residues. In germline, CDR1 is SGDLS, CDR2 YYNGEE. Trimming cost V 4 bases and J 2 bases, with 17 bases left between them. The CDR3 bases are TGTGCCAGCAGCACTCGGAAGGGTTTTATCACAGATACGCAGTATTTT. Its protein product is CASSTRKGFITDTQYF.

This clone was recorded once. The chain employs TRBV2 and TRBJ1-4; D gene ambiguous. This CDR3 has 14 amino acids. CDR1 is SNHLY, CDR2 FYNNEI, per germline. Trimming took 7 bases from V and 8 from J, leaving 17 bases between them. The CDR3 loop reads CASNDLGSGEKLFF. CDR3 nucleotides: TGTGCCAGCAATGATTTGGGTTCGGGGGAAAAACTGTTTTTT. Supplemented by reference TRBV2 and TRBJ1-4, the full variable domain reads EPEVTQTPSHQVTQMGQEVILRCVPISNHLYFYWYRQILGQKVEFLVSFYNNEISEKSEIFDDQFSVERPDGSNFTLKIRSTKLEDSAMYFCASNDLGSGEKLFFGSGTQLSVL.

The chain's CDR3 is CASSLGGASSSYEQYF. DNA for the CDR3: TGCGCCAGCAGCTTGGGGGGGGCTTCAAGCTCCTACGAGCAGTACTTC. The chain recombines TRBV5-1 with TRBJ2-7; TRBD1 or TRBD2 may be the D gene (6 bases each). Germline V lookup: CDR1 SGHRS, CDR2 YFSETQ. The CDR3 contains 16 residues. V lost 0 bases and J lost 0, with 13 bases in between.

The chain is built from TRBV23-1 and TRBJ1-1; D might be TRBD1 (6 bases). TRBV23-1 is marked as an open reading frame, function uncertain. This CDR3 is 14 amino acids long. Trimming removed 4 bases from V and 1 base from J, with 10 bases in between. This CDR3 reads CASSLRTENTEAFF. CDR3 sequence (DNA): TGCGCCAGCAGTCTTAGGACAGAGAACACTGAAGCTTTCTTT.

The rearrangement links TRBV30 to TRBJ2-4; D remains unclear. There are 13 residues in the CDR3. Between the trimmed V and J ends, which lost 0 bases and 9 bases, there was a span of 12 bases. The V gene's germline CDR1 is GTSNPN and CDR2 SVGIG (reference sequence). The CDR3 nucleotides read TGTGCCTGGAGTGTCAGCGTCCCGGGCATTCAGTACTTC. Residues: CAWSVSVPGIQYF.

The CDR3 here is CASSDLRSEQFF. In DNA, the CDR3 is TGTGCCAGTAGTGATCTCCGGAGTGAGCAGTTCTTC. J is TRBJ2-1 and V is TRBV19; D gene uncertain. V was pared by 5 bases and J by 9 bases, with 11 bases between. Germline V lookup: CDR1 LNHDA, CDR2 SQIVND (reference sequence). CDR3 size: 12 residues.

The V gene is TRBV9, the J gene TRBJ1-2; the D gene is possibly TRBD1 (6 bases). The V gene lost 4 bases and the J gene lost 4 bases, with 17 bases spanning the gap. CDR1 and CDR2 from the germline V gene are SGDLS and YYNGEE. The CDR3 covers 15 residues. Here the CDR3 DNA reads TGTGCCAGCAGCCAAAGTGCCCAGGGGAGCTATGGCTACACCTTC. It specifies CASSQSAQGSYGYTF.

CDR3 amino acids: CASSRDMNTEAFF. CDR3 sequence (DNA): TGTGCCAGCAGCAGGGACATGAACACTGAAGCTTTCTTT. The V gene is TRBV5-4, the J gene TRBJ1-1, with D perhaps TRBD1 (6 bases). V was clipped by 4 bases and J by 0 bases, with 7 bases between them. Germline V gene lookup returns CDR1 SGHNT and CDR2 YYREEE (reference sequence). The CDR3 contains 13 residues.

The chain joins TRBV30 to TRBJ1-2; D not resolved. Germline CDR1 is GTSNPN and CDR2 is SVGIG (reference sequence). Between the trimmed V and J ends, which lost 1 base and 3 bases, there was a span of 6 bases. This CDR3 contains 12 residues. Here the CDR3 DNA reads TGTGCCTGGAGTGACGGATACTATGGCTACACCTTC. As protein: CAWSDGYYGYTF.

The DNA for the CDR3 is TGTGCCAGCAGTCCCCGGGGGCCTAATGAAAAACTGTTTTTT. The encoded protein is CASSPRGPNEKLFF. The chain is built from TRBV6-5 and TRBJ1-4; perhaps TRBD1 as D (6 bases). The CDR3 extends over 14 amino acids. Germline V gene sequence: CDR1 MNHEY, CDR2 SVGAGI. Trimming left V 5 bases short and J 3 bases short, with 10 bases between.

The chain uses TRBV30 and TRBJ1-1, with 12 bases aligning to TRBD1. This CDR3 is built from 13 residues. Germline V gene data show CDR1 as GTSNPN and CDR2 as SVGIG (reference sequence). The V gene end was trimmed by 2 bases and the J gene end by 11 bases; junction bases not matched to a gene: 6. CDR3 region: CAWSPGQGAGAFF. The DNA of the CDR3 is TGTGCCTGGAGTCCGGGACAGGGGGCGGGTGCTTTCTTT. The variable domain in full, completed from reference TRBV30 and TRBJ1-1, reads SQTIHQWPATLVQPVGSPLSLECTVEGTSNPNLYWYRQAAGRGLQLLFYSVGIGQISSEVPQNLSASRPQDRQFILSSKKLLLSDSGFYLCAWSPGQGAGAFFGQGTRLTVV.

The V gene is TRBV12-5, the J gene TRBJ1-4; 7 bases agree with TRBD1. J lost 7 bases, V lost 5 bases, and 10 bases had no gene match. The CDR3 is made up of 15 amino acids. The germline V gene has CDR1 LGHNT and CDR2 FRNRAP. The CDR3 protein is CASGLYRGEGEKLFF. For the CDR3, the DNA is TGTGCTAGTGGTCTATACAGGGGAGAGGGTGAAAAACTGTTTTTT. The full variable domain, with the rest looked up from reference TRBV12-5 and TRBJ1-4, is DARVTQTPRHKVTEMGQEVTMRCQPILGHNTVFWYRQTMMQGLELLAYFRNRAPLDDSGMPKDRFSAEMPDATLATLKIQPSEPRDSAVYFCASGLYRGEGEKLFFGSGTQLSVL.

This sequence joins TRBV5-1 and TRBJ1-1; TRBD1 agrees at 7 bases. V lost 0 bases and J lost 0; bases outside the gene matches: 2. This CDR3 has 15 residues. The V gene's germline CDR1 is SGHRS and CDR2 YFSETQ. CDR3 amino acids: CASSLGGQLNTEAFF. As DNA, the CDR3 is TGCGCCAGCAGCTTGGGGGGACAGCTGAACACTGAAGCTTTCTTT.

The rearrangement links TRBV9 to TRBJ2-7; possibly TRBD1 or TRBD2 for D (6 bases each). Germline CDR1 SGDLS, CDR2 YYNGEE. The CDR3 contains 13 residues. The germline V and J ends were trimmed by 2 bases and 4 bases, with 10 bases remaining between them. The CDR3 here is CASSVGGQYEQYF. CDR3 nucleotides: TGTGCCAGCAGCGTCGGGGGACAATACGAGCAGTACTTC. Full variable domain (remainder filled in from reference TRBV9 and TRBJ2-7): DSGVTQTPKHLITATGQRVTLRCSPRSGDLSVYWYQQSLDQGLQFLIQYYNGEERAKGNILERFSAQQFPDLHSELNLSSLELGDSALYFCASSVGGQYEQYFGPGTRLTVT.

The rearrangement links TRBV6-5 to TRBJ1-4; D gene ambiguous. The CDR3 has 13 amino acids. Per the germline V gene, CDR1 is MNHEY and CDR2 is SVGAGI. The V end lost 10 bases, the J end lost 0 bases, and 9 bases lay between the germline ends. CDR3 nucleotides: TGTGCCACTACCGCGGCAACTAATGAAAAACTGTTTTTT. It yields the protein CATTAATNEKLFF.

This clone was detected a few times. DNA for the CDR3: TGTGCCAGCTCACCCTCGAGGGGGGATCCCAACACTGAAGCTTTCTTT. Translated, it gives CASSPSRGDPNTEAFF. The genes are TRBV18 and TRBJ1-1; a possible D gene is TRBD1 (6 bases). The CDR3 is made up of 16 amino acids. Germline CDR1 reads KGHSH; CDR2 reads LQKENI. V was shortened by 3 bases and J by 2 bases, with 16 bases between the two germline ends.

In its sample, this clone was seen a few times. The CDR3 region has the DNA TGTGCCAGCAGCTTGGGGACAGGGTCGCATTCACCCCTCCACTTT. Protein sequence: CASSLGTGSHSPLHF. The chain uses TRBV5-6 and TRBJ1-6; 8 nucleotides align to TRBD1. The CDR3 contains 15 residues. Germline CDR1 is SGHDT and CDR2 is YYEEEE. The J segment lost 8 bases and the V segment lost 0 bases, leaving 4 bases of the junction unmatched.

This CDR3 reads CASSFGRGLDGYTF. The CDR3 DNA sequence: TGTGCCAGCAGCTTTGGCAGGGGGCTAGATGGCTACACCTTC. V is TRBV7-8 and J is TRBJ1-2; 8 positions match TRBD1. Unmatched junction bases numbered 6, after V lost 3 bases and J lost 6 bases. CDR3 length equals 14 residues. CDR1 is SGHVS, CDR2 FQNEAQ, per germline.